These 18 T cell receptor beta chains share one sample of origin, sequenced in a study of identical twins. One entry per CDR3 protein, called by TCRdb with MiXCR from the 5' RACE reads. The sample comprises 400,000 to 550,000 distinct CDR3 sequences, approximately 25% of which are singletons, and roughly 3% rests with the top ten. This same sample was also taken into another study, of T cells expressing NK-cell markers.

What was sequenced was CD4+ T cells sorted from blood. The receptors here all came from a young woman in good health.

V and J are TRBV4-2 and TRBJ2-5, with D possibly being TRBD2 (6 bases). Germline CDR1 is LGHNA and CDR2 is YNFKEQ. V lost 3 bases and J 5 bases, leaving 19 bases between the germline ends. The CDR3 runs to 16 residues. This chain's CDR3 is CASSQELTRMQETQYF. DNA of the CDR3: TGTGCCAGCAGCCAGGAACTGACTAGGATGCAGGAGACCCAGTACTTC.

This clonotype was found a few times. The rearrangement uses TRBV4-3 and TRBJ2-7, with TRBD2 matching 7 bases. The J segment lost 2 bases and the V segment lost 3 bases, leaving 10 bases of the junction unmatched. The V gene's germline CDR1 is LGHNA and CDR2 YSLEER. The CDR3 sequence is 16 residues long. The CDR3 sequence is CASSQGGRGRAYEQYF. DNA of the CDR3: TGCGCCAGCAGCCAGGGCGGAAGAGGGAGGGCCTACGAGCAGTACTTC.

This clonotype turned up a few times. The chain uses TRBV7-2 and TRBJ1-3; weak D call: TRBD1 (5 bases). The CDR3 contains 13 residues. Germline CDR1 is SGHTA and CDR2 is FQGNSA. V was trimmed by 5 bases and J by 4 bases, leaving 9 bases between them. The DNA for the CDR3 is TGTGCCAGCAGCCGCAGACAGGGAAACACCATATATTTT. Its translation is CASSRRQGNTIYF.

This clonotype was seen a handful of times. The rearrangement links TRBV30 to TRBJ2-1, with TRBD1 matching over 7 bases. Germline trimming cut 5 bases from V and 7 bases from J; bases unmatched to any gene: 8. Per the germline V gene, CDR1 is GTSNPN and CDR2 is SVGIG (reference sequence). The CDR3 runs 13 residues. The CDR3, as DNA: TGTGCCTGGGACAGACAGGGCAAAAATGAGCAGTTCTTC. Translating it yields CAWDRQGKNEQFF.

This clonotype was detected a few times. The chain is built from TRBV9 and TRBJ2-7; the D gene is possibly TRBD1 (6 bases). V lost 0 bases to trimming and J lost 1 base, with 11 bases between them. The CDR3 has 15 residues. The germline V gene encodes CDR1 SGDLS and CDR2 YYNGEE. This chain's CDR3 is CASSVGGTISYEQYF. As DNA, the CDR3 is TGTGCCAGCAGCGTAGGAGGGACAATTTCCTACGAGCAGTACTTC.

At least ten counts were recorded for this clonotype. This chain uses TRBV5-1 with TRBJ2-1; D is ambiguous. Trimming removed 0 bases at V and 6 bases at J, with 7 bases between. CDR3 length: 13 amino acids. Germline V gene lookup returns CDR1 SGHRS and CDR2 YFSETQ. The CDR3 DNA is TGCGCCAGCAGCTTGGGGGCAGGCAATGAGCAGTTCTTC. It codes for CASSLGAGNEQFF.

This clonotype showed up just a few times. J is TRBJ2-1 and V is TRBV10-2; no clear D gene. The CDR3 sequence is 14 residues long. V was cut by 7 bases and J by 2 bases, with 12 bases left in between. Germline assignment: CDR1 WSHSY and CDR2 SAAADI. CDR3 in amino acids: CASTGNLAYNEQFF. For the CDR3, the DNA is TGCGCCAGCACAGGCAACCTAGCCTACAATGAGCAGTTCTTC.

This clonotype showed up just a few times. V is TRBV5-6 and J is TRBJ2-5; TRBD2 agrees at 7 bases. Trimming at V came to 4 bases and at J to 1 base, leaving 1 base not matched to a gene. Germline V CDR1 and CDR2: SGHDT, YYEEEE. The CDR3 spans 13 residues. DNA for the CDR3: TGTGCCAGCAGCGGGACTACCCAAGAGACCCAGTACTTC. This gives the protein CASSGTTQETQYF.

This clonotype was counted ten times or more. This chain's CDR3 is CSARDQGRNEKLFF. In DNA form, the CDR3 reads TGCAGTGCTAGAGATCAAGGGCGGAATGAAAAACTGTTTTTT. The rearrangement links TRBV20-1 to TRBJ1-4; no reliable D call. The CDR3 covers 14 residues. V gave up 0 bases and J gave up 5 bases, with 10 bases separating them. CDR1 is DFQATT and CDR2 is SNEGSKA in the germline V gene (reference sequence).

This clonotype was seen more than once but under ten times. The chain is built from TRBV24-1 and TRBJ2-2; D not certain. V lost 0 bases, J lost 9 bases, and 1 base lay in between. Germline V lookup: CDR1 KGHDR, CDR2 SFDVKD. The CDR3 sequence is 11 residues long. This CDR3 is CATSDLRELFF. The CDR3, as DNA: TGTGCCACCAGTGATTTGAGGGAGCTGTTTTTT.

This clonotype was seen just once. The rearrangement links TRBV9 to TRBJ1-1, with TRBD1 as a possible D gene (5 bases). The V end lost 0 bases, the J end lost 11 bases, and 14 bases lay between the germline ends. From germline, CDR1 is SGDLS and CDR2 YYNGEE. The length of the CDR3 is 13 residues. CDR3 in amino acids: CASSVVGEFSAFF. DNA for the CDR3: TGTGCCAGCAGCGTAGTAGGGGAGTTCTCGGCTTTCTTT.

This sequence joins TRBV27 and TRBJ1-4, with D uncertain. Germline-derived CDR1 and CDR2 are MNHEY and SMNVEV (reference sequence). The ends were cut back, 5 bases at V and 8 bases at J, with 18 bases in the middle. This CDR3 contains 15 residues. As DNA, the CDR3 is TGTGCCAGCAGTCCGAGGACGTTGATCGGGGAAAAACTGTTTTTT. It translates to CASSPRTLIGEKLFF.

V gene TRBV6-2 or TRBV6-3 combines with J gene TRBJ2-7; D may match TRBD1 or TRBD2 (6 bases each). The CDR3 extends over 16 amino acids. Trimming took off 6 bases at V and 5 bases at J, with 23 bases between the two ends. Germline lookup yields CDR1 MNHEY and CDR2 SVGEGT. CDR3 loop: CASRDPLRGQADEQYF. Written as DNA, the CDR3 is TGTGCCAGCAGAGATCCCCTCCGGGGGCAGGCGGACGAGCAGTACTTC.

The chain joins TRBV20-1 to TRBJ1-4, with D unclear. Per the germline V gene, CDR1 is DFQATT and CDR2 is SNEGSKA (reference sequence). The CDR3 has 11 residues. V was pared by 3 bases and J by 4 bases, with 3 bases between. CDR3 residues: CSARNNEKLFF. CDR3 nucleotide sequence: TGCAGTGCTAGGAATAATGAAAAACTGTTTTTT.

V and J are TRBV20-1 and TRBJ1-3; D is perhaps TRBD1 (5 bases). CDR1 is DFQATT, CDR2 SNEGSKA, per germline (reference sequence). The germline V and J ends were trimmed by 3 bases and 4 bases, with 22 bases remaining between them. The CDR3 has 17 amino acids. CDR3 region: CSASSSGPRWRGNTIYF. The CDR3 DNA follows: TGCAGTGCTAGCTCGTCGGGGCCCCGTTGGCGAGGAAACACCATATATTTT.

The rearrangement uses TRBV20-1 and TRBJ1-1, with D hard to call. The germline V and J ends were trimmed by 3 bases and 5 bases, with 13 bases remaining between them. Germline assignment: CDR1 DFQATT and CDR2 SNEGSKA (reference sequence). CDR3 length equals 13 residues. The CDR3 reads CSASPLPGTEAFF. The DNA of the CDR3 is TGCAGTGCTAGCCCCCTCCCGGGGACTGAAGCTTTCTTT.

The chain is built from TRBV12-3 or TRBV12-4 and TRBJ2-5; D not resolved. This CDR3 is built from 14 residues. The V end lost 1 base, the J end lost 3 bases, and 9 bases lay between the germline ends. The CDR3 DNA reads as TGTGCCAGCAGTTTAGTACCCATAAAAGAGACCCAGTACTTC. Translation gives CASSLVPIKETQYF.

The gene calls are TRBV6-5 and TRBJ2-7, with a weak D call TRBD2 (6 bases). CDR3 length equals 14 residues. The germline V gene has CDR1 MNHEY and CDR2 SVGAGI. Trimming took 2 bases from V and 2 from J, leaving 10 bases between them. Here the CDR3 reads CASSYRGGPYEQYF. In nucleotides, the CDR3 is TGTGCCAGCAGTTACAGGGGAGGCCCCTACGAGCAGTACTTC.